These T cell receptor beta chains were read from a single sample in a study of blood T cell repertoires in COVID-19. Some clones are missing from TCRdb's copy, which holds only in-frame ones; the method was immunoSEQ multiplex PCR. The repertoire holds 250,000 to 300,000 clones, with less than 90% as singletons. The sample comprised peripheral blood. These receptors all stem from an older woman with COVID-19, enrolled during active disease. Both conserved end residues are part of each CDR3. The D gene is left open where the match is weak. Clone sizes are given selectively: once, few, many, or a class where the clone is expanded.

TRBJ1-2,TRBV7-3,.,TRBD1,CASSPGTGGRSGYTF,TGTGCCAGCAGCCCAGGGACAGGTGGTAGGTCTGGCTACACCTTC
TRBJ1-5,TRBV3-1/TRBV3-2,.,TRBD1,CASSKGQANQPQHF,TGTGCCAGCAGCAAAGGACAGGCTAATCAGCCCCAGCATTTT
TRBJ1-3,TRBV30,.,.,CAWSLVSGNTIYF,TGTGCCTGGAGTCTCGTCTCTGGAAACACCATATATTTT
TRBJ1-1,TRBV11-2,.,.,CASSLGASGGAFF,TGTGCCAGCAGCTTAGGAGCGTCGGGAGGAGCTTTCTTT
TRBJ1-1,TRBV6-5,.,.,CASSYSMGLSEAFF,TGTGCCAGCAGTTACTCGATGGGGCTTTCCGAAGCTTTCTTT
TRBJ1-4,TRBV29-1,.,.,CSVREGDEKLFF,TGCAGCGTTAGAGAGGGCGATGAAAAACTGTTTTTT
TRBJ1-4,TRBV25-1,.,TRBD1,CASSDTGATNEKLFF,TGTGCCAGCAGTGATACAGGGGCAACTAATGAAAAACTGTTTTTT
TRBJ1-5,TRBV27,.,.,CASSFTFGSWHF,TGTGCCAGCAGTTTCACGTTTGGTAGTTGGCATTTT
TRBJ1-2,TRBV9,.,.,CASSASPQTENYGYTF,TGTGCCAGCAGCGCATCCCCTCAAACGGAGAACTATGGCTACACCTTC
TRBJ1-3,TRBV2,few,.,CASSEQTGNTIYF,TGTGCCAGCAGTGAACAGACTGGAAACACCATATATTTT